The TCR beta chain described here comes from a study of beta chain features in type 1 diabetes. The isolated RNA, all of it, was reverse transcribed, so expressed TCRB transcripts were what got sequenced. Sequenced by immunoSEQ multiplex PCR; TCRdb stores in-frame clones only, minus some. The sample lists about 330,000 clones; about 11% were seen once. CDR3 length: 15 amino acids. CDR1 is MNHEY, CDR2 SMNVEV, per germline (reference sequence). V was clipped by 3 bases and J by 1 base, with 7 bases between them. A CD45RO/CCR7/CD25/CD127/CD95/CD27 panel sorted naive, central memory, regulatory and stem cell-like memory CD4+ cells.

The rearrangement joins TRBV27 to TRBJ2-6; D possibly corresponds to TRBD2 (6 bases). The receptor's source is a woman aged 25 to 39 in good health. The sample was naive CD4+ T cells from blood. CDR3 sequence reads: CASSFGGSGANVLTF. The CDR3 DNA follows: TGTGCCAGCAGTTTCGGGGGTTCTGGGGCCAACGTCCTGACTTTC.